A selection of T cell receptor beta chains follows, all from one sample in a study of T cells in Graves' hyperthyroidism and ophthalmopathy. TCRdb redid the calling of the multiplex PCR reads with MiXCR, one entry per CDR3 protein. The sample has 300,000 to 450,000 distinct CDR3 sequences, 15% to 18% seen once. The sample comprised blood. These receptors all stem from a woman aged 18-35 years with Graves' hyperthyroidism that later progressed to Graves' ophthalmopathy. Each CDR3 is given with its conserved first and last residue. A D gene is named only where the DNA matches it firmly. Clone size is not always given. Where it is, it says once, few, many or a class for expanded clones.

CASSPWTGAGYGYTF TGTGCCAGCAGCCCCTGGACAGGGGCCGGCTATGGCTACACCTTC TRBV9 - TRBD1 TRBJ1-2
CSARDYPSGSGHDEQFF TGCAGTGCTAGAGATTACCCTAGCGGGAGTGGTCACGATGAGCAGTTCTTC TRBV20-1 many TRBD2 TRBJ2-1
CASSLVLAGGPGLSSYEQYF TGTGCCAGCAGCTTAGTGCTAGCGGGAGGGCCGGGGCTTAGCTCCTACGAGCAGTACTTC TRBV7-2 few TRBD2 TRBJ2-7
CAWSVSADTQYF TGTGCCTGGAGTGTGAGTGCAGATACGCAGTATTTT TRBV30 - - TRBJ2-3
CSARSSQTHYSYEQYF TGCAGTGCTAGATCGAGCCAGACTCATTATTCCTACGAGCAGTACTTC TRBV20-1 many - TRBJ2-7
CASSQSRVSTGELFF TGTGCCAGCTCTCAAAGCAGGGTGTCGACCGGGGAGCTGTTTTTT TRBV18 few - TRBJ2-2
CAGSRPGGQGDEQYF TGTGCCGGCAGCCGGCCGGGGGGACAGGGGGACGAGCAGTACTTC TRBV7-9 few TRBD1 TRBJ2-7
CASTGNYAYTF TGTGCCAGCACAGGGAACTATGCCTACACCTTC TRBV7-2 - - TRBJ1-2
CASRVGTSGVYQETQYF TGTGCCAGCAGGGTTGGGACTAGCGGGGTATATCAAGAGACCCAGTACTTC TRBV2 many TRBD2 TRBJ2-5
CASSEGVAAGANYGYTF TGTGCCAGCAGTGAAGGGGTGGCAGCGGGGGCTAACTATGGCTACACCTTC TRBV6-1 few - TRBJ1-2
CASSWSESLGEQYF TGTGCCAGCAGCTGGTCGGAGAGCTTGGGCGAGCAGTACTTC TRBV3-1 many - TRBJ2-7
CATLPGTNEKLFF TGTGCCACCCTACCGGGGACTAATGAAAAACTGTTTTTT TRBV28 - - TRBJ1-4
CASSLFPLSYNEQFF TGTGCCAGCAGCTTATTCCCTCTCTCCTACAATGAGCAGTTCTTC TRBV7-9 - - TRBJ2-1
CASSYRDSSYRYEQYF TGTGCCAGCAGCTATCGGGACAGCTCGTACCGCTACGAGCAGTACTTC TRBV5-5 - TRBD1 TRBJ2-7
CASSPSAGGVNQPLHF TGTGCCAGCAGCCCATCGGCGGGGGGCGTAAATCAGCCCCTGCATTTT TRBV2 - - TRBJ1-5
CASSPTGSNQPQHF TGTGCCAGCAGTCCGACAGGGAGCAATCAGCCCCAGCATTTT TRBV27 many TRBD1 TRBJ1-5
CSARLPSATYSYEQYF TGCAGTGCTAGGCTCCCCTCAGCGACCTACTCCTACGAGCAGTACTTC TRBV20-1 many - TRBJ2-7
CASSTGQGPRTQYF TGTGCCAGCAGCACCGGACAGGGGCCAAGGACCCAGTACTTC TRBV5-4 many TRBD1 TRBJ2-5
CASNLKGRGSVTGELFF TGTGCCAGCAACCTAAAGGGTCGCGGGAGTGTTACCGGGGAGCTGTTTTTT TRBV11-2 few TRBD2 TRBJ2-2
CASSLKAGAETQYF TGTGCCAGCAGCTTGAAGGCGGGAGCAGAGACCCAGTACTTC TRBV7-2 - TRBD2 TRBJ2-5
CASSQGYTSGRPYEQYF TGTGCCAGCAGCCAAGGGTATACTAGCGGGAGACCCTACGAGCAGTACTTC TRBV14 - TRBD2 TRBJ2-7
CSARTGAQETQYF TGCAGTGCTAGGACAGGGGCACAAGAGACCCAGTACTTC TRBV20-1 many TRBD1 TRBJ2-5
CSGDSSGELFF TGCAGCGGGGACAGTTCCGGGGAGCTGTTTTTT TRBV29-1 - TRBD1 TRBJ2-2
CASSPAKTGEKLFF TGTGCCAGCAGCCCAGCAAAGACAGGGGAAAAACTGTTTTTT TRBV7-8 many TRBD1 TRBJ1-4
CASRRDRITYEQYF TGTGCCAGCCGCCGGGACAGGATTACCTACGAGCAGTACTTC TRBV27 many TRBD1 TRBJ2-7
CASRSPNGLRTQHF TGTGCCAGCAGATCCCCAAACGGTTTAAGAACCCAGCATTTT TRBV28 many - TRBJ1-5
CASSFGTGLQETQYF TGTGCCAGCTCATTCGGGACAGGGCTGCAAGAGACCCAGTACTTC TRBV18 many TRBD1 TRBJ2-5
CASSDILSNQPQHF TGTGCCAGCAGTGACATCCTTAGCAATCAGCCCCAGCATTTT TRBV27 few - TRBJ1-5
CASSLAWDRASSYEQYF TGCGCCAGCAGCTTGGCCTGGGACAGGGCTAGCTCCTACGAGCAGTACTTC TRBV5-1 many TRBD1 TRBJ2-7
CASSQDRDSNQPQHF TGTGCCAGCAGCCAAGATCGGGATAGCAATCAGCCCCAGCATTTT TRBV4-2 few - TRBJ1-5
CASGFPASGRYEQYF TGTGCCAGCGGCTTTCCGGCTAGCGGTCGCTACGAGCAGTACTTC TRBV6-2/TRBV6-3 - TRBD2 TRBJ2-7
CASRPTGPTETQYF TGTGCCAGCAGGCCTACAGGACCCACGGAGACCCAGTACTTC TRBV28 many - TRBJ2-5
CASSEYMGENYGYTF TGTGCCAGCAGTGAATACATGGGAGAGAACTATGGCTACACCTTC TRBV6-1 few - TRBJ1-2
CSASGTGAFTNTEAFF TGCAGCGCTAGTGGGACAGGGGCCTTTACGAACACTGAAGCTTTCTTT TRBV29-1 - TRBD1 TRBJ1-1
CASSQKGQGVWKTQYF TGTGCCAGCAGCCAAAAGGGGCAGGGGGTCTGGAAGACCCAGTACTTC TRBV14 - TRBD1 TRBJ2-5
CASSLFRGETQYF TGCGCCAGCAGCTTGTTCAGGGGAGAGACCCAGTACTTC TRBV5-1 few - TRBJ2-5
CASSQEFSYEQYF TGTGCCAGCAGCCAGGAATTCTCCTACGAGCAGTACTTC TRBV5-8 - - TRBJ2-7
CSASRLAGVDEQFF TGCAGTGCTTCCAGACTAGCGGGAGTTGATGAGCAGTTCTTC TRBV20-1 many TRBD2 TRBJ2-1
CASSVGAGANNEQFF TGTGCCAGCAGCGTAGGGGCGGGAGCGAACAATGAGCAGTTCTTC TRBV9 many TRBD2 TRBJ2-1
CASSLSVAKNIQYF TGTGCCAGCAGCTTATCAGTAGCCAAAAACATTCAGTACTTC TRBV7-2 many - TRBJ2-4
CASSASPGQGYEQYF TGTGCCAGCAGCGCATCACCGGGACAGGGGTACGAGCAGTACTTC TRBV9 - TRBD1 TRBJ2-7
CASSQDYGGGRRPTDTQYF TGTGCCAGCAGCCAAGATTATGGCGGCGGGAGAAGACCAACAGATACGCAGTATTTT TRBV3-1 many TRBD2 TRBJ2-3
CASSFTRSTSGDYEQFF TGTGCCAGCAGCTTTACAAGATCGACTAGCGGGGATTATGAGCAGTTCTTC TRBV12-3/TRBV12-4 many TRBD2 TRBJ2-1
CASSLQGHYGYTF TGTGCCAGCAGTCTACAGGGCCACTATGGCTACACCTTC TRBV27 many - TRBJ1-2
CASLIGTEAFF TGTGCCAGCTTAATAGGGACTGAAGCTTTCTTT TRBV7-9 - - TRBJ1-1
CAWSPWGARGNTEAFF TGTGCCTGGAGTCCCTGGGGAGCGAGGGGGAACACTGAAGCTTTCTTT TRBV30 many - TRBJ1-1
CASSPRGGETPNSNQPQHF TGTGCCAGCAGCCCAAGAGGGGGAGAGACCCCAAATAGCAATCAGCCCCAGCATTTT TRBV14 few - TRBJ1-5
CASSANRASTDTQYF TGCGCCAGCAGCGCAAACAGAGCGAGCACAGATACGCAGTATTTT TRBV5-1 many - TRBJ2-3
CSARAFERVPSYEQYF TGCAGTGCTAGAGCCTTCGAACGGGTCCCCTCCTACGAGCAGTACTTC TRBV20-1 few - TRBJ2-7
CAYLARRQFEAFF TGTGCCTACCTAGCGAGGCGGCAGTTTGAAGCTTTCTTT TRBV30 many - TRBJ1-1
CSVEGGTYEQYF TGCAGCGTTGAAGGTGGTACCTACGAGCAGTACTTC TRBV29-1 - - TRBJ2-7
CASSYSFRQEYSNQPQHF TGTGCCAGCAGTTACTCCTTCAGACAAGAGTATAGCAATCAGCCCCAGCATTTT TRBV6-6 many - TRBJ1-5
CASRALRDRGADTQYF TGTGCCAGCAGAGCTCTCCGGGACAGGGGCGCAGATACGCAGTATTTT TRBV6-4 many TRBD1 TRBJ2-3
CASSYTSGTLGQFF TGTGCCAGCAGTTATACTAGCGGGACCCTGGGGCAGTTCTTC TRBV6-1 many TRBD2 TRBJ2-1
CASSTRLAGANEQFF TGTGCCAGCAGTACCCGACTAGCGGGAGCGAATGAGCAGTTCTTC TRBV28 many TRBD2 TRBJ2-1
CASSYSQWGKLFF TGTGCCAGCAGTTACTCCCAATGGGGAAAACTGTTTTTT TRBV6-5 many - TRBJ1-4